Following are 23 T cell receptor beta chains from one sample sequenced in a study of OX40 agonist ivuxolimab in advanced cancers. Measured with immunoSEQ multiplex PCR; TCRdb has only the in-frame clones, and not every one. The profile shows 40,000 to 45,000 clones, 70% to 90% of them singletons. The material was CD4+ or CD8+ T cells sorted from blood, obtained in a trial of the OX40 agonist ivuxolimab. Source of these receptors: an adult with an advanced solid tumor such as melanoma, head and neck, liver or kidney cancer.

This clone was seen a few times. The gene calls are TRBV6-5 and TRBJ2-7; 10 positions match TRBD1. J was trimmed by 3 bases and V by 5 bases; bases with no gene match: 4. The germline gives CDR1 MNHEY, CDR2 SVGAGI. This CDR3 spans 14 amino acids. CDR3 coding DNA: TGTGCCAGCAGTGTAGGACAGGGGGACTACGAGCAGTACTTC. Its translation is CASSVGQGDYEQYF.

The rearrangement links TRBV4-1 to TRBJ2-7; 7 positions agree with TRBD1. V dropped 1 base and J dropped 2; count of bases not matched to a gene: 5. The CDR3 extends over 15 amino acids. Germline V lookup: CDR1 MGHRA, CDR2 YSYEKL. CDR3 bases: TGCGCCAGCAGCCAAGTCGGCAGGGGGACCTACGAGCAGTACTTC. It yields the protein CASSQVGRGTYEQYF.

This chain uses TRBV28 with TRBJ2-5; the match to TRBD1 covers 7 bases. V shed 5 bases, J shed 5 bases, and the junction held 8 bases outside the gene matches. The CDR3 is 14 amino acids. CDR1 is MDHEN, CDR2 SYDVKM, per germline. The CDR3, as DNA: TGTGCCAGCAGTGGGGACAGTACGGGGGAGACCCAGTACTTC. It translates to CASSGDSTGETQYF.

CDR3 protein: CASSEPGGKETQYF. Written as DNA, the CDR3 is TGTGCCAGCAGTGAGCCGGGAGGGAAGGAGACCCAGTACTTC. This rearrangement joins TRBV2 to TRBJ2-5, with TRBD2 matching over 8 bases. Germline lookup yields CDR1 SNHLY and CDR2 FYNNEI. This CDR3 has 14 residues. The ends lost 3 bases at V and 5 bases at J; junction bases unmatched: 5.

V gene TRBV7-9 combines with J gene TRBJ2-2; 9 bases are a match to TRBD2. This CDR3 region has 14 residues. V was clipped by 2 bases and J by 8 bases; unmatched bases: 3. The germline V gene encodes CDR1 SEHNR and CDR2 FQNEAQ (reference sequence). CDR3 residues: CASSLPAGGGELFF. The CDR3 bases are TGTGCCAGCAGCTTACCAGCGGGAGGAGGGGAGCTGTTTTTT.

V and J are TRBV19 and TRBJ1-5; 7 nucleotides line up with TRBD1. V trimming: 4 bases; J trimming: 3 bases; junction bases outside the gene matches: 9. This CDR3 contains 16 residues. Germline CDR1 is LNHDA and CDR2 is SQIVND (reference sequence). CDR3 sequence reads: CASSKPGQVVNQPQHF. CDR3 coding DNA: TGTGCCAGTAGTAAGCCTGGACAGGTTGTCAATCAGCCCCAGCATTTT. Looking up the rest from reference TRBV19 and TRBJ1-5 gives the full variable domain: DGGITQSPKYLFRKEGQNVTLSCEQNLNHDAMYWYRQDPGQGLRLIYYSQIVNDFQKGDIAEGYSVSREKKESFPLTVTSAQKNPTAFYLCASSKPGQVVNQPQHFGDGTRLSIL.

The chain is built from TRBV7-6 and TRBJ2-5, with D uncertain. The length of the CDR3 is 14 residues. V shed 3 bases and J shed 5 bases, with 13 bases lying between them. Per germline, CDR1 SGHVS and CDR2 FNYEAQ. The CDR3 loop is CASSFGPLGETQYF. In DNA, the CDR3 is TGTGCCAGCAGCTTTGGGCCGCTGGGGGAGACCCAGTACTTC. The entire variable domain, with the rest obtained from reference TRBV7-6 and TRBJ2-5, is as follows: GAGVSQSPRYKVTKRGQDVALRCDPISGHVSLYWYRQALGQGPEFLTYFNYEAQQDKSGLPNDRFSAERPEGSISTLTIQRTEQRDSAMYRCASSFGPLGETQYFGPGTRLLVL.

The chain employs TRBV2 and TRBJ2-1; D not certain. This CDR3 contains 15 residues. V gave up 7 bases and J gave up 9 bases, with 22 bases separating them. Germline V lookup: CDR1 SNHLY, CDR2 FYNNEI. CDR3: CASTRSPRSYGEQFF. The CDR3 nucleotides are TGTGCCAGCACCCGAAGTCCAAGAAGTTATGGTGAGCAGTTCTTC.

The rearrangement links TRBV11-3 to TRBJ2-7; 7 bases are a match to TRBD1. Germline CDR1 is SGHNT and CDR2 is YENEEA. J was trimmed by 6 bases and V by 1 base; bases with no gene match: 3. The CDR3 consists of 13 residues. CDR3 residues: CASSLGQGREQYF. CDR3 nucleotide sequence: TGTGCCAGCAGCTTAGGACAGGGTCGCGAGCAGTACTTC. Together with reference TRBV11-3 and TRBJ2-7, the CDR3 gives the full variable domain: EAGVVQSPRYKIIEKKQPVAFWCNPISGHNTLYWYLQNLGQGPELLIRYENEEAVDDSQLPKDRFSAERLKGVDSTLKIQPAELGDSAVYLCASSLGQGREQYFGPGTRLTVT.

V gene TRBV4-2 combines with J gene TRBJ2-3; possible D gene TRBD1, 6 bases. Germline V CDR1 and CDR2: LGHNA, YNFKEQ. Trimming took off 4 bases at V and 0 bases at J, with 11 bases between the two ends. The CDR3 has 15 residues. CDR3 in DNA: TGTGCCAGCAGCCCTCGGACAGCGAGCACAGATACGCAGTATTTT. Translating gives CASSPRTASTDTQYF.

The V and J genes are TRBV9 and TRBJ2-5; the D gene is possibly TRBD2 (5 bases). This CDR3 has 13 residues. Germline-derived CDR1 and CDR2 are SGDLS and YYNGEE. The germline V and J ends were trimmed by 0 bases and 3 bases, with 6 bases remaining between them. CDR3 DNA sequence: TGTGCCAGCAGCGTAGCGGGGAAAGAGACCCAGTACTTC. This codes for CASSVAGKETQYF.

The count of this clone is one. J is TRBJ2-5 and V is TRBV15, with D tentatively TRBD2 (6 bases). Germline values: CDR1 LNHNV, CDR2 YYDKDF (reference sequence). Trimming took off 2 bases at V and 2 bases at J, with 21 bases between the two ends. The CDR3 is 18 residues long. The chain's CDR3 is CATSRNNSPGRRQETQYF. DNA for the CDR3: TGTGCCACCAGCAGAAATAATTCACCAGGGAGGCGGCAAGAGACCCAGTACTTC.

The chain recombines TRBV29-1 with TRBJ2-5, with D possibly matching TRBD1 (5 bases). The CDR3 is made up of 12 amino acids. V lost 6 bases, J lost 4 bases, and 12 bases lay in between. CDR1 is SQVTM, CDR2 ANQGSEA, per germline. The CDR3 region has the DNA TGCAGCGTGGCTGGTCAGGGAGAGACCCAGTACTTC. Its translation is CSVAGQGETQYF.

The chain combines TRBV9 with TRBJ1-5; the D gene is possibly TRBD1 (6 bases). V dropped 0 bases and J dropped 4 bases, with 8 bases sitting between them. From germline, CDR1 is SGDLS and CDR2 YYNGEE. This CDR3 has 14 amino acids. The CDR3 protein is CASSVGDKNQPQHF. CDR3 coding DNA: TGTGCCAGCAGCGTAGGGGACAAGAATCAGCCCCAGCATTTT.

The V call is TRBV28, the J call TRBJ1-2; D is perhaps TRBD1 (5 bases). The V gene's germline CDR1 is MDHEN and CDR2 SYDVKM. V lost 7 bases and J 8 bases, leaving 20 bases between the germline ends. CDR3 length: 14 amino acids. CDR3 residues: CASNRPGEGRGYTF. Here the CDR3 DNA reads TGTGCCAGCAATCGACCCGGGGAGGGACGCGGCTACACCTTC.

V usage is TRBV19 and J usage is TRBJ2-1; perhaps TRBD2 as D (5 bases). Germline values: CDR1 LNHDA, CDR2 SQIVND (reference sequence). V was cut by 5 bases and J by 6 bases, with 14 bases left in between. The CDR3 extends over 14 amino acids. CDR3 DNA sequence: TGTGCCAGTAGTGCCCTCCCCAGCGGCAATGAGCAGTTCTTC. This codes for CASSALPSGNEQFF.

The chain links TRBV28 to TRBJ1-5; D is ambiguous. This CDR3 is 12 amino acids long. Germline loops: CDR1 MDHEN, CDR2 SYDVKM. Trimming left V 5 bases short and J 4 bases short, with 6 bases between. CDR3 in amino acids: CASSLTNQPQHF. The CDR3 DNA is TGTGCCAGCAGTCTAACAAATCAGCCCCAGCATTTT.

The CDR3 is CASSLGGSEQYF. The CDR3 region has the DNA TGTGCCAGCAGCTTAGGGGGGAGCGAGCAGTACTTC. The rearrangement links TRBV7-2 to TRBJ2-7, with D perhaps being TRBD1 or TRBD2 (5 bases each). Trimming took 1 base from V and 6 from J, leaving 7 bases between them. The CDR3 has 12 amino acids. Germline V lookup: CDR1 SGHTA, CDR2 FQGNSA.

The sample holds one count of this clone. The genes are TRBV2 and TRBJ1-1; 9 nucleotides align to TRBD1. Germline lookup yields CDR1 SNHLY and CDR2 FYNNEI. The CDR3 sequence is 13 residues long. V lost 8 bases and J lost 6; bases outside the gene matches: 7. CDR3 sequence: CASHRDRAPEAFF. The CDR3 region has the DNA TGTGCCAGCCACCGGGACAGGGCGCCTGAAGCTTTCTTT.

V and J are TRBV7-8 and TRBJ2-7; D remains unclear. This CDR3 has 13 amino acids. The germline CDR1 and CDR2 sequences are SGHVS and FQNEAQ. Trimming took off 2 bases at V and 4 bases at J, with 9 bases between the two ends. The CDR3: CASSLSKSYEQYF. DNA of the CDR3: TGTGCCAGCAGCTTATCTAAGAGTTACGAGCAGTACTTC.

This clone has a single count. V usage is TRBV19 and J usage is TRBJ2-7; D not certain. The CDR3 is 16 amino acids. Germline lookup yields CDR1 LNHDA and CDR2 SQIVND (reference sequence). V lost 3 bases and J lost 0, with 15 bases in between. The CDR3 loop is CASSIRAAKSSYEQYF. The CDR3 nucleotides read TGTGCCAGTAGTATTCGGGCGGCCAAGAGCTCCTACGAGCAGTACTTC.

V gene TRBV6-5 combines with J gene TRBJ2-7; 7 positions agree with TRBD1. Germline CDR1 MNHEY, CDR2 SVGAGI. J was trimmed by 0 bases and V by 6 bases; bases with no gene match: 5. The CDR3 consists of 14 residues. This CDR3 reads CASSTQGSSYEQYF. DNA for the CDR3: TGTGCCAGCAGCACACAGGGGAGCTCCTACGAGCAGTACTTC.

The chain links TRBV7-9 to TRBJ2-1; 11 positions agree with TRBD1. CDR1 is SEHNR, CDR2 FQNEAQ, per germline (reference sequence). V lost 5 bases, J lost 1 base, and 10 bases stayed unmatched. CDR3 length: 18 amino acids. CDR3 bases: TGTGCCAGCAGCCCTGGGACAGGGGGTGGTAGGTCCTACAATGAGCAGTTCTTC. Translated: CASSPGTGGGRSYNEQFF.